A single sample gave rise to the 27 T cell receptor beta chains below, sequenced in a study of graft-versus-host responses after intestinal transplantation. Their antigens are not known. Libraries were prepared by immunoSEQ multiplex PCR; TCRdb keeps only in-frame clonotypes and omits some of them. In the table there are around 97,000 clones, around 92% of which are singletons. The sample here was unstimulated CD4+ T cells sorted from spleen or lymph node cells, taken before transplant. The receptors derive from a human donor who was the organ donor for an intestinal transplant.

This chain connects TRBV19 to TRBJ1-4; D gene unclear. Trimming cost V 0 bases and J 0 bases, with 2 bases left between them. The CDR3 is 14 residues long. The germline CDR1 and CDR2 sequences are LNHDA and SQIVND (reference sequence). The CDR3 here is CASSIDATNEKLFF. DNA of the CDR3: TGTGCCAGTAGTATAGACGCAACTAATGAAAAACTGTTTTTT.

V usage is TRBV6-1 and J usage is TRBJ1-2; D is uncertain. The CDR3 is 14 amino acids. Germline CDR1 MNHNS, CDR2 SASEGT. V was cut by 2 bases and J by 2 bases, with 9 bases left in between. The DNA of the CDR3 is TGTGCCAGCAGTGAACTGAACAGAAACTATGGCTACACCTTC. Its protein product is CASSELNRNYGYTF.

The rearrangement uses TRBV7-9 and TRBJ2-3; 7 bases match TRBD1. The CDR3 runs to 14 residues. CDR1 and CDR2 (germline): SEHNR, FQNEAQ (reference sequence). V lost 3 bases and J lost 6; bases outside the gene matches: 6. The CDR3 DNA reads TGTGCCAGCAGCTTCGACAGGGCCGGGGATACGCAGTATTTT. It is translated as CASSFDRAGDTQYF.

This rearrangement joins TRBV11-2 to TRBJ2-7, with 12 positions matching TRBD1. There are 15 residues in the CDR3. Trimming removed 3 bases from V and 1 base from J; junction bases left unmatched: 1. Germline V gene sequence: CDR1 SGHAT, CDR2 FQNNGV. The CDR3: CASSLGQGASYEQYF. For the CDR3, the DNA is TGTGCCAGCAGCTTGGGACAGGGGGCTTCCTACGAGCAGTACTTC.

The chain recombines TRBV4-2 with TRBJ2-1, with TRBD2 matching 15 bases. Trimming took 4 bases from V and 7 from J; bases not matched to a gene: 17. CDR3 length equals 20 residues. Germline V CDR1 and CDR2: LGHNA, YNFKEQ. CDR3 coding DNA: TGTGCCAGCAGCCTTCAGGCCGGACTAGCGGGGGGGCGACTTATGAATGAGCAGTTCTTC. Its translation: CASSLQAGLAGGRLMNEQFF.

The genes are TRBV4-3 and TRBJ2-5, with 9 bases aligning to TRBD1. The CDR3 sequence is 15 residues long. CDR1 LGHNA and CDR2 YSLEER come from the germline V gene. V lost 0 bases and J lost 4; bases outside the gene matches: 3. The CDR3 nucleotides read TGCGCCAGCAGCCAAGATCGGGGACAGGGAGAGACCCAGTACTTC. Translating it yields CASSQDRGQGETQYF.

V and J are TRBV30 and TRBJ2-7; the D gene is possibly TRBD1 (5 bases). Trimming took 0 bases from V and 0 from J, leaving 12 bases between them. From germline, CDR1 is GTSNPN and CDR2 SVGIG (reference sequence). This CDR3 has 15 amino acids. CDR3 nucleotides: TGTGCCTGGAGTGTGGCGGCAGGGCTCTCCTACGAGCAGTACTTC. Residues: CAWSVAAGLSYEQYF.

This clone showed up just once. The V gene is TRBV7-3, the J gene TRBJ2-5, with TRBD2 matching 9 bases. The germline V gene has CDR1 SGHTA and CDR2 FQGTGA. V lost 4 bases to trimming and J lost 2 bases; unmatched junction nucleotides: 5. The CDR3 extends over 15 amino acids. The DNA of the CDR3 is TGTGCCAGCAGCTCAGCGGGGGGTTGGCAAGAGACCCAGTACTTC. Encoded protein: CASSSAGGWQETQYF.

The genes are TRBV19 and TRBJ1-5; tentatively, D is TRBD1 (5 bases). Trimming left V 7 bases short and J 0 bases short, with 13 bases between. The CDR3 length is 15 residues. The germline V gene has CDR1 LNHDA and CDR2 SQIVND (reference sequence). This CDR3 is CASTRGPYSNQPQHF. For the CDR3, the DNA is TGTGCCAGTACTAGGGGTCCTTATAGCAATCAGCCCCAGCATTTT. The full variable domain, with the rest looked up from reference TRBV19 and TRBJ1-5, is DGGITQSPKYLFRKEGQNVTLSCEQNLNHDAMYWYRQDPGQGLRLIYYSQIVNDFQKGDIAEGYSVSREKKESFPLTVTSAQKNPTAFYLCASTRGPYSNQPQHFGDGTRLSIL.

V usage is TRBV19 and J usage is TRBJ2-2, with D possibly matching TRBD1 (5 bases). CDR1 LNHDA and CDR2 SQIVND come from the germline V gene (reference sequence). The CDR3 runs 13 residues. V dropped 8 bases and J dropped 7 bases, with 14 bases sitting between them. The CDR3 region is CASLSGIVGELFF. In DNA form, the CDR3 reads TGTGCCAGTCTATCAGGGATTGTCGGGGAGCTGTTTTTT.

The gene calls are TRBV11-1 and TRBJ2-3; the match to TRBD2 covers 9 bases. Germline loops: CDR1 SGHAT, CDR2 FQDESV (reference sequence). The V and J ends lost 1 base and 9 bases, in that order; junction bases with no gene match: 11. The CDR3 runs 16 residues. In DNA, the CDR3 is TGTGCCAGCAGCTTAGTGGCTAGCGGGGCGAGTTGGACGCAGTATTTT. Translating gives CASSLVASGASWTQYF.

The J gene is TRBJ2-1, the V gene TRBV30; TRBD2 matches 10 bases. The CDR3 consists of 16 residues. With 2 bases clipped from V and 8 bases from J, the junction kept 12 bases outside the gene matches. CDR1 GTSNPN and CDR2 SVGIG come from the germline V gene (reference sequence). DNA for the CDR3: TGTGCCTGGAGTACCCTTCTAGCGGGGGCTGTCCATGAGCAGTTCTTC. Translation gives CAWSTLLAGAVHEQFF.

The chain combines TRBV18 with TRBJ2-7; no definite D call. The length of the CDR3 is 15 residues. CDR1 is KGHSH, CDR2 LQKENI, per germline. V shed 3 bases and J shed 2 bases, with 14 bases lying between them. CDR3 residues: CASSPPGQPPYEQYF. DNA for the CDR3: TGTGCCAGCTCACCTCCTGGGCAGCCGCCCTACGAGCAGTACTTC. The whole variable domain, remainder taken from reference TRBV18 and TRBJ2-7, is NAGVMQNPRHLVRRRGQEARLRCSPMKGHSHVYWYRQLPEEGLKFMVYLQKENIIDESGMPKERFSAEFPKEGPSILRIQQVVRGDSAAYFCASSPPGQPPYEQYFGPGTRLTVT.

In its sample, this clone was seen a few times. CDR3 coding DNA: TGTGCCAGCAGCTTAGTAGGGAGGACTGAAGCTTTCTTT. Residues: CASSLVGRTEAFF. The chain employs TRBV7-9 and TRBJ1-1; no clear D. Per the germline V gene, CDR1 is SEHNR and CDR2 is FQNEAQ (reference sequence). The CDR3 loop spans 13 amino acids. With 1 base removed from V and 5 bases from J, the gap between germline ends came to 8 bases.

V and J are TRBV29-1 and TRBJ1-2, with TRBD1 as a possible D gene (6 bases). The CDR3 extends over 13 amino acids. CDR1 and CDR2 (germline): SQVTM, ANQGSEA. V was clipped by 4 bases and J by 8 bases, with 17 bases between them. Written as DNA, the CDR3 is TGCAGCGTTGTGCCAGGGATCAGGGGCGGCTACACCTTC. This codes for CSVVPGIRGGYTF.

V usage is TRBV5-4 and J usage is TRBJ2-5, with TRBD1 matching over 8 bases. The V gene's germline CDR1 is SGHNT and CDR2 YYREEE (reference sequence). The V gene end was trimmed by 3 bases and the J gene end by 5 bases; junction bases not matched to a gene: 9. This CDR3 spans 15 amino acids. The CDR3 DNA reads TGTGCCAGCAGCTGGGGACAGGCTCCGTGGGAGACCCAGTACTTC. Amino acids: CASSWGQAPWETQYF. Looking up the rest from reference TRBV5-4 and TRBJ2-5 gives the full variable domain: ETGVTQSPTHLIKTRGQQVTLRCSSQSGHNTVSWYQQALGQGPQFIFQYYREEENGRGNFPPRFSGLQFPNYSSELNVNALELDDSALYLCASSWGQAPWETQYFGPGTRLLVL.

The CDR3 loop reads CASSLGTGLSREQYF. The CDR3 coding sequence is TGTGCCAGCAGCTTGGGTACAGGGTTATCCCGCGAGCAGTACTTC. The rearrangement joins TRBV7-7 to TRBJ2-7; possible D gene TRBD1, 6 bases. The V gene's germline CDR1 is SSHAT and CDR2 FNYEAQ (reference sequence). The CDR3 is made up of 15 amino acids. V lost 3 bases and J 6 bases, leaving 18 bases between the germline ends.

In this sample, this clone turned up once. The chain carries TRBV4-1 and TRBJ1-2; D perhaps matches TRBD1 (6 bases). The CDR3 consists of 15 residues. Germline assignment: CDR1 MGHRA and CDR2 YSYEKL. The V end lost 0 bases, the J end lost 8 bases, and 16 bases lay between the germline ends. DNA for the CDR3: TGCGCCAGCAGCCAAGAGAATGGCAGGGGCGGCGGCTACACCTTC. Its protein product is CASSQENGRGGGYTF.

V gene TRBV9 combines with J gene TRBJ1-2, with D hard to call. V was shortened by 2 bases and J by 1 base, with 18 bases between the two germline ends. Germline loops: CDR1 SGDLS, CDR2 YYNGEE. The CDR3 covers 17 residues. CDR3 loop: CASSVPKSGNLNYGYTF. For the CDR3, the DNA is TGTGCCAGCAGCGTTCCGAAGTCCGGGAACCTTAACTATGGCTACACCTTC.

CDR3 DNA sequence: TGTGCCAGCAGCGCTTCTCCCGGGGACACCATATATTTT. Its protein is CASSASPGDTIYF. V and J are TRBV9 and TRBJ1-3; D remains unclear. The V and J ends lost 3 bases and 8 bases respectively, with 12 bases between them. The CDR3 sequence is 13 residues long. CDR1 and CDR2 from the germline V gene are SGDLS and YYNGEE.

The chain recombines TRBV19 with TRBJ2-5, with D possibly TRBD2 on 6 matching bases. The CDR3 consists of 15 residues. Trimming pared 3 bases from V and 5 bases from J, leaving 16 bases between. Germline CDR1 and CDR2: LNHDA and SQIVND (reference sequence). The CDR3 protein is CASSIRRGGLETQYF. The CDR3 coding sequence is TGTGCCAGTAGTATCCGACGTGGGGGGTTGGAGACCCAGTACTTC.

The genes are TRBV27 and TRBJ2-7; 7 positions agree with TRBD2. Germline assignment: CDR1 MNHEY and CDR2 SMNVEV (reference sequence). The CDR3 sequence is 16 residues long. V shed 5 bases and J 2 bases; nucleotides not matched to a gene: 12. The CDR3 coding sequence is TGTGCCAGCAGTATAACATCAGGGACTAAAACCTACGAGCAGTACTTC. This encodes CASSITSGTKTYEQYF.

This clone was picked up a small number of times. The CDR3, as DNA: TGTGCCAGCAGGGTGACAGGGGGCGCAGCCAACACTGAAGCTTTCTTT. As protein: CASRVTGGAANTEAFF. The chain is built from TRBV7-2 and TRBJ1-1; TRBD1 agrees at 10 bases. Looked up from germline, CDR1 is SGHTA and CDR2 is FQGNSA. After removal of 6 bases from V and 2 bases from J, the junction contained 9 bases not matched to a gene. The CDR3 is made up of 16 amino acids.

This clone has only one observation. This chain's CDR3 is CASSQDRLAGFTDTQYF. The CDR3, as DNA: TGCGCCAGCAGCCAAGATCGGCTAGCGGGCTTCACAGATACGCAGTATTTT. V is TRBV4-1 and J is TRBJ2-3, with 8 bases fitting TRBD2. V lost 0 bases, J lost 2 bases, and 7 bases stayed unmatched. The length of the CDR3 is 17 residues. Germline loops: CDR1 MGHRA, CDR2 YSYEKL.

The chain employs TRBV7-2 and TRBJ2-1; tentatively, D is TRBD1 (6 bases). This CDR3 is 15 amino acids long. Trimming took off 0 bases at V and 10 bases at J, with 16 bases between the two ends. Germline V CDR1 and CDR2: SGHTA, FQGNSA. As DNA, the CDR3 is TGTGCCAGCAGCTTAGCGGGGGCCCAATATGAGGAGCAGTTCTTC. This gives the protein CASSLAGAQYEEQFF.

The chain links TRBV27 to TRBJ2-3, with TRBD1 matching 8 bases. The CDR3 runs 13 residues. Trimming cost V 5 bases and J 10 bases; bases outside gene matches: 8. Germline CDR1 and CDR2: MNHEY and SMNVEV (reference sequence). The CDR3 loop reads CASSRPGTGSQYF. Written as DNA, the CDR3 is TGTGCCAGCAGTAGACCCGGGACAGGATCGCAGTATTTT.

The rearrangement joins TRBV5-6 to TRBJ1-2; 7 nucleotides match TRBD1. The V segment lost 2 bases and the J segment 13 bases; nucleotides outside the gene matches: 17. This CDR3 contains 15 residues. Germline V CDR1 and CDR2: SGHDT, YYEEEE. The CDR3 here is CASSFSPTGVASVTF. CDR3 sequence (DNA): TGTGCCAGCAGCTTTAGCCCTACAGGGGTTGCCAGTGTCACCTTC.